The clone carrying this T cell receptor (beta chain) was seen only a few times. Its antigen is unidentified. This entry comes from a study of blood T cells in healthy people across ages. Notes on the study in general: Greater diversity and more naive CD4+ cells were seen in long-lived donors than in aged donors.

V dropped 5 bases and J dropped 8 bases, with 13 bases sitting between them. CDR1 SGDLS and CDR2 YYNGEE come from the germline V gene. CDR3 length equals 12 residues. A J-beta primer mix and a sample-barcoded 5' primer were used in a second PCR of about 7 to 11 cycles. TCRdb passed the 5' RACE reads through MiXCR, listing each CDR3 protein once. Of roughly 1.7 million distinct CDR3 sequences listed, around 36% are singletons. The material sequenced was blood. The chain carries TRBV9 and TRBJ1-2; D remains unclear. This receptor was obtained from a woman in her 30s in good health. CDR3: CASRGSAEGYTF. In DNA form, the CDR3 reads TGTGCCAGCAGGGGCTCCGCGGAGGGCTACACCTTC.